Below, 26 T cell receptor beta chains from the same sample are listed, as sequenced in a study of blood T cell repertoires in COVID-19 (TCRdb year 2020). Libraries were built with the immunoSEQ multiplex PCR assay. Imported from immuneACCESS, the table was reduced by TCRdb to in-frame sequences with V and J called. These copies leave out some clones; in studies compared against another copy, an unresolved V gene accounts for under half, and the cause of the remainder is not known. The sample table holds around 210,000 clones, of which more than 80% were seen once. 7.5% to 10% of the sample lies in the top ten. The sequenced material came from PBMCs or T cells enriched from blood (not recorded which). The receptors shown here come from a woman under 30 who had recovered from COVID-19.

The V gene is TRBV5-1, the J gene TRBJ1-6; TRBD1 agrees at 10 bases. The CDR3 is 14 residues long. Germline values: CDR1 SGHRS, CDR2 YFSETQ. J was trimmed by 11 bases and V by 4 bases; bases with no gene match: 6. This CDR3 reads CASSPGTGAPPLHF. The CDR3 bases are TGCGCCAGCAGCCCGGGGACAGGGGCGCCACCCCTCCACTTT.

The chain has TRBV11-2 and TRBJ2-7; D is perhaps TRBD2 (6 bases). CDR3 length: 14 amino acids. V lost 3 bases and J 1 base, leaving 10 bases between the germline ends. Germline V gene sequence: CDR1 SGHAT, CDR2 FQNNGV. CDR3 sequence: CASSFGGMSYEQYF. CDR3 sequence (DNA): TGTGCCAGCAGCTTCGGGGGTATGTCCTACGAGCAGTACTTC.

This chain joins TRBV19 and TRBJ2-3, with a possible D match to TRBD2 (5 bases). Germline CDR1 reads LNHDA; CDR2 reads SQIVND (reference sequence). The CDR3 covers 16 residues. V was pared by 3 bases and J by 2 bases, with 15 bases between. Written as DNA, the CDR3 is TGTGCCAGTAGTATGGCGGCTAGCTATTTCACAGATACGCAGTATTTT. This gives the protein CASSMAASYFTDTQYF.

The DNA for the CDR3 is TGTGCCAGCTCGCCCCGGACAGGGAAAGAGACCCAGTACTTC. It translates to CASSPRTGKETQYF. The gene calls are TRBV18 and TRBJ2-5; TRBD1 matches 8 bases. The CDR3 consists of 14 residues. After removal of 6 bases from V and 3 bases from J, the junction contained 6 bases not matched to a gene. CDR1 is KGHSH, CDR2 LQKENI, per germline.

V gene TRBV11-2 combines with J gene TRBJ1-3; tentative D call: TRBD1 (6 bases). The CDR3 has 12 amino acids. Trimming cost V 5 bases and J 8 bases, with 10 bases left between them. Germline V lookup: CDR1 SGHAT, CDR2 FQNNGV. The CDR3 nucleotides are TGTGCCAGCAGCATCAGACAGGACACCATATATTTT. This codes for CASSIRQDTIYF.

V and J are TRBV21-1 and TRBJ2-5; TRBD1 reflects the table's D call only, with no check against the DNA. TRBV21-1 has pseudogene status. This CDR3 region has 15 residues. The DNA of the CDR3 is TGTGCCAGCAGCCTTTGGACAGGGGGGCAAGAGACCCAGTACTTC. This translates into CASSLWTGGQETQYF.

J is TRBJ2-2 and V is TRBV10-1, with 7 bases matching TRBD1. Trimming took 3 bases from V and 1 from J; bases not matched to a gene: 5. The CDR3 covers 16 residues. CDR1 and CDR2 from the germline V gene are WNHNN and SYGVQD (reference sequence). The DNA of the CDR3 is TGCGCCAGCAGTGAAATAGGGGGCAAGAACACCGGGGAGCTGTTTTTT. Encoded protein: CASSEIGGKNTGELFF.

CDR3 sequence reads: CASKASGRYEQYF. The CDR3 DNA is TGTGCCAGTAAGGCTAGCGGAAGATACGAGCAGTACTTC. The chain recombines TRBV19 with TRBJ2-7; 7 nucleotides match TRBD2. After removal of 7 bases from V and 4 bases from J, the junction contained 7 bases not matched to a gene. CDR3 length: 13 residues. Germline V gives CDR1 LNHDA, CDR2 SQIVND (reference sequence).

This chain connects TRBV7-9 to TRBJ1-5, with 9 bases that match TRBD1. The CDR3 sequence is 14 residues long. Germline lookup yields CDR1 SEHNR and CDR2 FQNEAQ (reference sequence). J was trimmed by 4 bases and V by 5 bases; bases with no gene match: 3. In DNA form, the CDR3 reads TGTGCCAGCAGCCAGGGACAGGGTAATCAGCCCCAGCATTTT. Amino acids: CASSQGQGNQPQHF.

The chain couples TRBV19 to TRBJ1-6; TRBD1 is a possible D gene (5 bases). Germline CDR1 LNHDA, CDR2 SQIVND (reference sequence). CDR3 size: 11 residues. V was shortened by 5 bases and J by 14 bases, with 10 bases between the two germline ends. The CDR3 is CASSGGLALHF. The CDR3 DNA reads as TGTGCCAGTAGTGGGGGGTTGGCCCTCCACTTT. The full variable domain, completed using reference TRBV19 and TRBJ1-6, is DGGITQSPKYLFRKEGQNVTLSCEQNLNHDAMYWYRQDPGQGLRLIYYSQIVNDFQKGDIAEGYSVSREKKESFPLTVTSAQKNPTAFYLCASSGGLALHFGNGTRLTVT.

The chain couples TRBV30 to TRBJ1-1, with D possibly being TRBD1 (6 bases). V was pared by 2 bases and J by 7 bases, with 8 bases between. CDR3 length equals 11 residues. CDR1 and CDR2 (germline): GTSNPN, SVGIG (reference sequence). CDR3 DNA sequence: TGTGCCTGGAGTAGGGACATTGAAGCTTTCTTT. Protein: CAWSRDIEAFF.

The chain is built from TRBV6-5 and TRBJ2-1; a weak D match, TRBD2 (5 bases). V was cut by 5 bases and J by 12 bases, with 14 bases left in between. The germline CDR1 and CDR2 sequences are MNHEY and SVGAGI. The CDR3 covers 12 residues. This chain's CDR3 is CASSTGLRRQFF. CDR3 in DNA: TGTGCCAGCAGTACCGGACTCCGCAGGCAGTTCTTC.

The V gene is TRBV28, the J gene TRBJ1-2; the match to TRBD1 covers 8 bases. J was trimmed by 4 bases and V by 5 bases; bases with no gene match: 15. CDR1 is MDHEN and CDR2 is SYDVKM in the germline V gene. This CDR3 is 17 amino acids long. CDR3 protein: CASSNERGTGPFYGYTF. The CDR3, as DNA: TGTGCCAGCAGTAATGAACGCGGGACAGGCCCTTTCTATGGCTACACCTTC.

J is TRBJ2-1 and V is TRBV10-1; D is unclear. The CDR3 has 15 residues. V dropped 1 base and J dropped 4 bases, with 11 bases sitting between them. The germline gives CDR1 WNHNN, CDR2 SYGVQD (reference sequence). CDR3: CASSELAPAYNEQFF. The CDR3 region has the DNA TGCGCCAGCAGTGAGTTAGCCCCCGCGTACAATGAGCAGTTCTTC.

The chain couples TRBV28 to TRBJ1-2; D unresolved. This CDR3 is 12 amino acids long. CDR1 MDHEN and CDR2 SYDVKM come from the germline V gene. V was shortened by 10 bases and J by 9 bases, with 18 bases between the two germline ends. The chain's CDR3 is CATRSSGWSYTF. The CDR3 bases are TGTGCCACCCGAAGCTCGGGTTGGAGCTACACCTTC.

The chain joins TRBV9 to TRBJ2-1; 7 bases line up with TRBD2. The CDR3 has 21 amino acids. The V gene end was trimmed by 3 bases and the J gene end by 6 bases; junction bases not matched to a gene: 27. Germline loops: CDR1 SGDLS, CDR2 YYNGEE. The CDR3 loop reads CASSGTSGLRQISEGTNEQFF. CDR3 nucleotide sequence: TGTGCCAGCAGCGGAACGTCGGGACTAAGGCAAATCAGCGAGGGGACCAATGAGCAGTTCTTC.

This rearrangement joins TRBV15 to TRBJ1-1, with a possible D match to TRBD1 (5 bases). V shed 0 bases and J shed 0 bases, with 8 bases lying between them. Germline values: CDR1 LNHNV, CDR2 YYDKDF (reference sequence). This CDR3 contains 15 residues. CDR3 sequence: CATSREQGLNTEAFF. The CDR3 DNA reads TGTGCCACCAGCAGAGAGCAGGGCCTGAACACTGAAGCTTTCTTT. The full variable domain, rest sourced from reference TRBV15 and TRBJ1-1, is DAMVIQNPRYQVTQFGKPVTLSCSQTLNHNVMYWYQQKSSQAPKLLFHYYDKDFNNEADTPDNFQSRRPNTSFCFLDIRSPGLGDTAMYLCATSREQGLNTEAFFGQGTRLTVV.

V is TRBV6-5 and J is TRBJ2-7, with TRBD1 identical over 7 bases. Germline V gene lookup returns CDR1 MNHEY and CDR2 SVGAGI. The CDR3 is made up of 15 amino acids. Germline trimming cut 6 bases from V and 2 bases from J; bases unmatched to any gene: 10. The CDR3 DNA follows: TGTGCCAGCAGCCTAATAAGACAGGGCGCCTACGAGCAGTACTTC. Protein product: CASSLIRQGAYEQYF.

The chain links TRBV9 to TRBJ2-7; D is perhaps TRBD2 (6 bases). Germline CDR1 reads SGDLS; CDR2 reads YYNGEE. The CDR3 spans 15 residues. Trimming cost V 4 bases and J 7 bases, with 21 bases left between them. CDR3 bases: TGTGCCAGCAGCCCCCATGGGAGCGGAGGGGTAGAGCAGTACTTC. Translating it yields CASSPHGSGGVEQYF.

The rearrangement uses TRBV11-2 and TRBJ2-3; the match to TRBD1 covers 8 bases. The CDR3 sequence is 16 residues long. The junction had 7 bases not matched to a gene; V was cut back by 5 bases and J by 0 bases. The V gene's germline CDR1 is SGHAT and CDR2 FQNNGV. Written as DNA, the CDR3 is TGTGCCAGCAGCCCCCGACAGGGGACTAGCACAGATACGCAGTATTTT. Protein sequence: CASSPRQGTSTDTQYF.

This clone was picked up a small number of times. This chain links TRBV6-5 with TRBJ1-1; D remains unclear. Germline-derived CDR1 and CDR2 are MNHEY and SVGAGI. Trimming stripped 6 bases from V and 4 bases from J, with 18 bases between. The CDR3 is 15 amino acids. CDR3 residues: CASRPRTVGSTEAFF. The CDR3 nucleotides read TGTGCCAGCAGACCCCGGACGGTGGGGAGCACTGAAGCTTTCTTT.

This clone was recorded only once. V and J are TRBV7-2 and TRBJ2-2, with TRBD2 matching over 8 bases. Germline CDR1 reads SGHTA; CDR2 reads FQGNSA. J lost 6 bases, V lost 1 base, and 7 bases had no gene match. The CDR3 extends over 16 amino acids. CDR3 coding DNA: TGTGCCAGCAGCTTAGGGCGGCGGGGGGCGGCCGGGGAGCTGTTTTTT. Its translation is CASSLGRRGAAGELFF.

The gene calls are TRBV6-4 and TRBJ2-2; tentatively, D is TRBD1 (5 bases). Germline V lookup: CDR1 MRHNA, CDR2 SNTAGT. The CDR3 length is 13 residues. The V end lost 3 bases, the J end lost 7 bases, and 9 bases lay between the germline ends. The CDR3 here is CASSEGENGELFF. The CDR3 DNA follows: TGTGCCAGCAGTGAAGGGGAAAACGGGGAGCTGTTTTTT.

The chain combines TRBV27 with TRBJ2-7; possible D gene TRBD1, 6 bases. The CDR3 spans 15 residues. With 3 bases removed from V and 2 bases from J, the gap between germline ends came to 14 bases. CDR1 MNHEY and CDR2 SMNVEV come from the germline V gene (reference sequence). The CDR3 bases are TGTGCCAGCAGTTTTGGCGACGGACAGACCTACGAGCAGTACTTC. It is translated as CASSFGDGQTYEQYF.

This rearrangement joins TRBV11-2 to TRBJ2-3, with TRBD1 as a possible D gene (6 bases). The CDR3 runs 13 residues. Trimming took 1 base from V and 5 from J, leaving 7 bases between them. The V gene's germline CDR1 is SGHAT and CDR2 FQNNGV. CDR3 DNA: TGTGCCAGCAGCTTAGCAGGGGTAGATACGCAGTATTTT. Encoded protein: CASSLAGVDTQYF.

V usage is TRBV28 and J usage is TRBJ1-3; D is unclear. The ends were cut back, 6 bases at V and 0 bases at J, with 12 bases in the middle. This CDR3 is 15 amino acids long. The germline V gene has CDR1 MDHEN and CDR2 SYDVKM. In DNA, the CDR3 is TGTGCCAGCAGGCTCGCGGGAGGCTCTGGAAACACCATATATTTT. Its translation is CASRLAGGSGNTIYF.